This T cell receptor beta chain appears in the sequencing data of a study of radiotherapy plus CTLA-4 blockade in lung cancer. Study-level information: In 18% of patients, objective responses were seen; 25% to 40% had disease control. Broader study findings: The best predictor of response was reported to be early blood T cell clone dynamics, with interferon-beta. Researchers report tumor-derived TCR clones expanding in blood after radiotherapy plus ipilimumab.

The CDR3 loop spans 15 amino acids. CDR1 SGHDT and CDR2 YYEEEE come from the germline V gene. J lost 4 bases, V lost 1 base, and 4 bases had no gene match. Repertoires were generated with immunoSEQ multiplex PCR, while TCRdb's copy carries only in-frame clones and drops some. The sample carries about 77,000 clones, nearly 75% recorded once. This clone has a single count. No antigen is known for it. Ipilimumab-mediated CTLA-4 blockade plus focal radiation was given to patients having chemo-refractory metastatic non-small-cell lung cancer. The J gene is TRBJ2-2, the V gene TRBV5-6; 7 bases map to TRBD1. Here the sequenced sample was peripheral blood, taken from a patient treated with radiotherapy plus ipilimumab. This clonotype was sampled from a human donor with non-small cell lung cancer whose response to radiotherapy plus ipilimumab could not be evaluated. This CDR3 is CASSLTGVITGELFF. The CDR3 DNA reads as TGTGCCAGCAGCTTGACAGGGGTTATCACCGGGGAGCTGTTTTTT.